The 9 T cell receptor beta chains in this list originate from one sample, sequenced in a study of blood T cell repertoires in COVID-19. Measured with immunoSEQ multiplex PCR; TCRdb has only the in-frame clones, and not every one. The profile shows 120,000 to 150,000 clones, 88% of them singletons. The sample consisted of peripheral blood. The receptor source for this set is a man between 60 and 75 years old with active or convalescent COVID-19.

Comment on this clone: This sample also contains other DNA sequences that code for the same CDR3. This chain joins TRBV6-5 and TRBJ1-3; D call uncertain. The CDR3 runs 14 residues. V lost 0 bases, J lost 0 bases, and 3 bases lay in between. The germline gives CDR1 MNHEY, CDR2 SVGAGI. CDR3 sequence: CASSYSRSGNTIYF. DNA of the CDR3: TGTGCCAGCAGTTACTCCCGCTCTGGAAACACCATATATTTT.

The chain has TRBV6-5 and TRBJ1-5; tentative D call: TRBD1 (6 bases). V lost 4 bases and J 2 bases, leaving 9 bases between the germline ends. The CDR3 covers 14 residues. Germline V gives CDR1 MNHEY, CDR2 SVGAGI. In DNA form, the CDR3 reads TGTGCCAGCAGTTTGCGGACAGGCAATCAGCCCCAGCATTTT. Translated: CASSLRTGNQPQHF.

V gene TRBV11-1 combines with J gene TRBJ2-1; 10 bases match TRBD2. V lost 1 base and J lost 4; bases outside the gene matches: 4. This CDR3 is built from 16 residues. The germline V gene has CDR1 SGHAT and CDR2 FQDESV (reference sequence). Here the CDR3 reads CASSLVVAGGYNEQFF. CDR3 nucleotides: TGTGCCAGCAGCTTAGTAGTAGCGGGAGGATACAATGAGCAGTTCTTC.

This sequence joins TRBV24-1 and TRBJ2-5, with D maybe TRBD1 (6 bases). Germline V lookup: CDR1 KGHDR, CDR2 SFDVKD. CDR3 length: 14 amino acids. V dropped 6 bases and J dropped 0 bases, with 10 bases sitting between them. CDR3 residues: CATSKTGYQETQYF. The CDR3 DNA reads TGTGCCACCAGTAAAACAGGGTACCAAGAGACCCAGTACTTC.

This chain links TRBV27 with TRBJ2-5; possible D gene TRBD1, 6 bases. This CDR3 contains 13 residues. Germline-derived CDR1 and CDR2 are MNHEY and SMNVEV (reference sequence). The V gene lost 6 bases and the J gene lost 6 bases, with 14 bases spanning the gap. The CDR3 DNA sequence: TGTGCCAGCAGCCCTGACAGGCTCCAGACCCAGTACTTC. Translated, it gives CASSPDRLQTQYF.

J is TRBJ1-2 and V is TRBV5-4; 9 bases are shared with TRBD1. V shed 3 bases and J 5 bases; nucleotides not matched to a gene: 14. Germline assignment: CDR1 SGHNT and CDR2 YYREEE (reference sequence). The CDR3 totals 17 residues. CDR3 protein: CASSSRGEQGASYGYTF. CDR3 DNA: TGTGCCAGCAGCTCCAGGGGGGAACAGGGGGCGAGTTATGGCTACACCTTC.

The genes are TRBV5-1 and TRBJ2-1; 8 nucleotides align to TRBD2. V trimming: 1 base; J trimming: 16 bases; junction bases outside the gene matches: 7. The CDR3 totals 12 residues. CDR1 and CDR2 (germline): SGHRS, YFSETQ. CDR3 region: CASSLISGTTFF. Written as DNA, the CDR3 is TGCGCCAGCAGCTTGATTAGCGGGACGACTTTCTTC. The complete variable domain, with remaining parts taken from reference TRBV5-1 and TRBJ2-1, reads KAGVTQTPRYLIKTRGQQVTLSCSPISGHRSVSWYQQTPGQGLQFLFEYFSETQRNKGNFPGRFSGRQFSNSRSEMNVSTLELGDSALYLCASSLISGTTFFGPGTRLTVL.

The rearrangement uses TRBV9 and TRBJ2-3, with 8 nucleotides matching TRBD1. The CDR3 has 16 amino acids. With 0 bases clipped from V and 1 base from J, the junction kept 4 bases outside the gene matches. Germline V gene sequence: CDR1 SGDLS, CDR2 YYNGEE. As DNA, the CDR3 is TGTGCCAGCAGCGTAGGCAGGGGGCGCGGCACAGATACGCAGTATTTT. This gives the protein CASSVGRGRGTDTQYF.

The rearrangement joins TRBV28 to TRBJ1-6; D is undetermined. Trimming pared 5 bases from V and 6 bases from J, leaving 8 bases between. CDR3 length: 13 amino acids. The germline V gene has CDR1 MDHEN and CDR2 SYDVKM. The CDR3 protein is CASSREINSPLHF. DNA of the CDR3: TGTGCCAGCAGTCGGGAGATTAATTCACCCCTCCACTTT.